These T cell receptor beta chains were read from a single sample in a study of blood T cell repertoires in COVID-19. The table came from immunoSEQ multiplex PCR; TCRdb's copy has only in-frame clones and leaves some out. The sample lists approximately 150,000 clones, about four fifths seen once, with approximately 10% in the top ten. The source material was peripheral blood. These receptors were obtained from a man aged 60 to 75 with active or convalescent COVID-19. The CDR3 runs from the conserved cysteine through the conserved F or W. Each record gives: V gene, D gene, clone size, J gene, CDR3 protein, CDR3 DNA. D genes are given only for firm matches. Expanded clones are given a class, and other clones once, few, many or no size at all.

TRBV6-5	-	once	TRBJ1-2	CASNLNPTEPYGYTF	TGTGCCAGCAACCTGAACCCGACAGAGCCCTATGGCTACACCTTC
TRBV12-3/TRBV12-4	-	-	TRBJ1-4	CASSSPYGMMFF	TGTGCCAGCAGTTCCCCATACGGGATGATGTTTTTT
TRBV6-6	-	few	TRBJ2-2	CAEGGSDYRGAGELFF	TGTGCGGAAGGAGGATCGGATTACCGGGGAGCTGGGGAGCTGTTTTTT
TRBV29-1	TRBD1	-	TRBJ2-7	CSGGTGTGNEQYF	TGCAGCGGCGGTACCGGGACAGGGAACGAGCAGTACTTC
TRBV15	TRBD2	-	TRBJ2-3	CATSRGTSGGADTQYF	TGTGCCACCAGCAGAGGCACTAGCGGGGGCGCAGATACGCAGTATTTT
TRBV7-8	TRBD1	-	TRBJ2-7	CASSSRASRDRSEQYF	TGTGCCAGCAGCTCTAGAGCGTCTCGGGACAGAAGCGAGCAGTACTTC
TRBV19	TRBD2	-	TRBJ2-5	CASRQAAGVNQETQYF	TGTGCCAGTAGGCAGGCAGCGGGGGTTAACCAAGAGACCCAGTACTTC
TRBV4-1	TRBD2	-	TRBJ2-7	CASSRTSGGAENEQYF	TGCGCCAGCAGCCGAACTAGCGGGGGGGCGGAAAACGAGCAGTACTTC
TRBV10-3	-	few	TRBJ1-5	CAISEGVSGSNQPQHF	TGTGCCATCAGTGAAGGGGTAAGCGGGAGCAATCAGCCCCAGCATTTT
TRBV9	TRBD1	-	TRBJ1-1	CASSVGGQGYSEAFF	TGTGCCAGCAGCGTAGGTGGACAGGGGTACTCTGAAGCTTTCTTT
TRBV15	-	-	TRBJ2-3	CATSRVEGAGGTDTQYF	TGTGCCACCAGCAGAGTGGAAGGGGCAGGGGGCACAGATACGCAGTATTTT
TRBV5-1	-	-	TRBJ2-7	CASSSPEGPYEQYF	TGCGCCAGCAGCTCGCCAGAGGGCCCGTACGAGCAGTACTTC
TRBV5-6	-	-	TRBJ1-2	CASSGLYGYTF	TGTGCCAGCAGCGGCCTCTATGGCTACACCTTC
TRBV3-1/TRBV3-2	TRBD2	-	TRBJ2-7	CASSQDGLVVGEQYF	TGTGCCAGCAGCCAAGATGGACTAGTAGTAGGCGAGCAGTACTTC
TRBV6-5	-	-	TRBJ2-3	CASSSRADTQYF	TGTGCCAGCAGTAGCCGGGCAGATACGCAGTATTTT
TRBV6-4	-	few	TRBJ2-2	CASSDSSGGVTGELFF	TGTGCCAGCAGTGACTCTTCGGGGGGCGTCACCGGGGAGCTGTTTTTT
TRBV9	TRBD2	-	TRBJ2-1	CASSVASGGAGEQFF	TGTGCCAGCAGCGTAGCGAGCGGGGGGGCGGGTGAGCAGTTCTTC
TRBV5-5	TRBD2	few	TRBJ2-7	CASSLSVAGNLPYEQYF	TGTGCCAGCAGCTTGTCCGTAGCGGGGAACCTCCCCTACGAGCAGTACTTC
TRBV6-5	-	-	TRBJ2-7	CASSGHIYEQYF	TGTGCCAGCTCAGGACACATCTACGAGCAGTACTTC
TRBV7-2	-	-	TRBJ1-6	CASSPGTAGLNSPLHF	TGTGCCAGCAGCCCCGGAACAGCGGGGCTTAATTCACCCCTCCACTTT
TRBV7-2	-	few	TRBJ1-6	CASSLRGQDNSPLHF	TGTGCCAGCAGCTTAAGGGGCCAGGATAATTCACCCCTCCACTTT
TRBV2	-	few	TRBJ1-3	CASSGQFSGNTIYF	TGTGCCAGCAGTGGTCAATTCTCTGGAAACACCATATATTTT
TRBV11-2	TRBD2	once	TRBJ2-2	CASSFSGNGELFF	TGTGCCAGCAGCTTTAGCGGGAACGGGGAGCTGTTTTTT
TRBV6-5	TRBD1	-	TRBJ1-2	CASTRTGAVYGYTF	TGTGCCAGCACCCGGACAGGGGCTGTCTATGGCTACACCTTC
TRBV19	-	-	TRBJ2-1	CASSPSPGTPYNEQFF	TGTGCCAGTAGTCCCTCCCCCGGGACACCATACAATGAGCAGTTCTTC
TRBV14	-	-	TRBJ1-5	CASSHRTGVALRQPQHF	TGTGCCAGCAGCCACCGAACGGGGGTTGCCCTCCGGCAGCCCCAGCATTTT
TRBV5-1	-	-	TRBJ2-2	CASSFEATNTGELFF	TGCGCCAGCAGCTTTGAAGCCACGAACACCGGGGAGCTGTTTTTT
TRBV5-8	TRBD2	-	TRBJ2-3	CASSLALVAGSWHTDTQYF	TGTGCCAGCAGCTTGGCCCTGGTAGCGGGGTCGTGGCATACAGATACGCAGTATTTT
TRBV9	-	-	TRBJ1-1	CASSVASAGEMNTEAFF	TGTGCCAGCAGCGTAGCTTCAGCAGGGGAGATGAACACTGAAGCTTTCTTT
TRBV6-2/TRBV6-3	-	-	TRBJ1-3	CASSYSRLSGNTIYF	TGTGCCAGCAGTTACTCGCGCCTCTCTGGAAACACCATATATTTT
TRBV27	TRBD1	-	TRBJ2-7	CASKGQGTSYEQYF	TGTGCCAGCAAGGGACAGGGGACCTCCTACGAGCAGTACTTC
TRBV10-3	TRBD1	-	TRBJ1-1	CAMGQGALNTEAFF	TGTGCCATGGGCCAGGGGGCGCTTAACACTGAAGCTTTCTTT
TRBV19	-	few	TRBJ1-5	CASSTGVGNQPQHF	TGTGCCAGTAGTACAGGGGTTGGCAATCAGCCCCAGCATTTT
TRBV11-2	TRBD1	-	TRBJ2-1	CASSLVEGQGASEQFF	TGTGCCAGCAGCTTAGTTGAGGGACAGGGGGCCTCTGAGCAGTTCTTC
TRBV19	-	-	TRBJ2-3	CASSIRAGTQYF	TGTGCCAGTAGTATTCGAGCGGGTACGCAGTATTTT
TRBV9	TRBD1	-	TRBJ1-3	CASGQATSSLGNTIYF	TGTGCCAGCGGACAGGCGACGAGTTCTCTGGGAAACACCATATATTTT
TRBV5-1	TRBD2	-	TRBJ2-3	CASSLALASGGASTDTQYF	TGCGCCAGCAGCTTGGCCCTGGCTAGCGGGGGGGCTAGCACAGATACGCAGTATTTT
TRBV7-9	TRBD1	-	TRBJ2-3	CASSFVTGGSDTQYF	TGTGCCAGCAGCTTTGTGACAGGGGGTTCAGATACGCAGTATTTT
TRBV23-1	TRBD1	-	TRBJ2-7	CASSQSCGQGLCEQYF	TGCGCCAGCAGTCAATCTTGCGGACAGGGTTTGTGCGAGCAGTACTTC
TRBV5-1	-	-	TRBJ1-1	CASSLVGGGGTEAFF	TGCGCCAGCAGCTTGGTTGGCGGGGGAGGGACTGAAGCTTTCTTT
TRBV5-6	TRBD1	many	TRBJ2-7	CASSLGLSGQGYYEQYF	TGTGCCAGCAGCCTTGGGCTGTCAGGACAGGGGTACTACGAGCAGTACTTC
TRBV7-2	TRBD2	-	TRBJ2-7	CASSPGGSSYEQYF	TGTGCCAGCAGCCCGGGGGGTAGCTCCTACGAGCAGTACTTC
TRBV7-2	TRBD1	-	TRBJ1-5	CASSLAGQGTNQPQHF	TGTGCCAGCAGCTTAGCAGGACAGGGCACCAATCAGCCCCAGCATTTT
TRBV3-1/TRBV3-2	TRBD1	few	TRBJ2-1	CASSPDRYNEQFF	TGTGCCAGCAGCCCGGACAGGTACAATGAGCAGTTCTTC
TRBV19	-	-	TRBJ1-5	CASSALDSDSQPQHF	TGTGCCAGTAGTGCCTTGGACTCGGACTCTCAGCCCCAGCATTTT
TRBV5-4	TRBD2	-	TRBJ2-5	CASSLGGGHQETQYF	TGTGCCAGCAGCTTGGGCGGGGGACACCAAGAGACCCAGTACTTC
TRBV20-1	TRBD2	-	TRBJ2-7	CSASGSGGSPREQYF	TGCAGTGCTAGTGGAAGCGGGGGTTCGCCTAGGGAGCAGTACTTC
TRBV7-3	TRBD2	-	TRBJ2-1	CASSPGGAGGGGKFF	TGTGCCAGCTCCCCCGGGGGGGCCGGGGGGGGAGGAAAGTTCTTC
TRBV18	TRBD1	-	TRBJ1-4	CASSPGQNEKLFF	TGTGCCAGCTCACCGGGACAGAATGAAAAACTGTTTTTT
TRBV19	-	few	TRBJ1-1	CASRDDGRGPNTEAFF	TGTGCCAGTAGGGACGATGGTAGGGGCCCGAACACTGAAGCTTTCTTT
TRBV14	TRBD1	-	TRBJ2-1	CASSGTGVGYNEQFF	TGTGCCAGCAGCGGGACAGGGGTAGGATACAATGAGCAGTTCTTC